This record concerns one T cell receptor beta chain sequence. The data belong to a study of blood T cell repertoires in COVID-19. For the study at large: Whether acute or convalescent, the COVID-19 samples came from the United States, Italy and Spain. PBMCs, B-cell-depleted T cells, or T cells provided the cDNA or gDNA that made up the material.

In the authors' workflow: Estimates of nucleated cell counts were drawn from the amplification of reference gene primers. The table came from immunoSEQ multiplex PCR; TCRdb's copy has only in-frame clones and leaves some out. Clonal size and the V and J genes are those of that table, whereas D and trimming came from the DNA. Of 200,000 to 300,000 clones listed, about 83% are singletons. Sequenced input: peripheral blood. The sequence came from a human donor in a cohort sampled during active COVID-19.

CDR3 in amino acids: CASSRGTSAETQYF. CDR3 sequence (DNA): TGTGCCAGCAGTCGGGGGACTAGCGCTGAGACCCAGTACTTC. V gene TRBV6-6 combines with J gene TRBJ2-5, with 10 nucleotides matching TRBD2. The CDR3 is 14 amino acids. Per germline, CDR1 MNHNY and CDR2 SVGAGI (reference sequence). Germline trimming cut 5 bases from V and 5 bases from J; bases unmatched to any gene: 5.